A selection of T cell receptor beta chains follows, all from one sample in a study of blood T cell repertoires in COVID-19. Method: immunoSEQ multiplex PCR; TCRdb's copy keeps in-frame clones and lacks some. Of around 60,000 clones in the sample, around 88% are singletons; the top ten hold roughly 15%. The sequenced sample consisted of peripheral blood. The receptors stem from a human donor in a cohort sampled during active COVID-19. Both conserved end residues are part of each CDR3. The D gene is left open where the match is weak. Clone size is shown for a subset of rows, as once, few, many or a class of expanded clone.

cdr3_aa cdr3_nt cdr3_length j_call d_call v_call clone_size
CASGLVLTGGRYEQYF TGTGCTAGTGGTTTGGTACTTACAGGGGGCAGGTACGAGCAGTACTTC 16 TRBJ2-7 TRBD1 TRBV12-5 -
CASSWDYLGRTKNIQYF TGTGCCAGCAGTTGGGACTACCTAGGGAGAACCAAAAACATTCAGTACTTC 17 TRBJ2-4 TRBD2 TRBV28 -
CASSSTGYQETQYF TGTGCCAGCAGCTCGACAGGTTACCAAGAGACCCAGTACTTC 14 TRBJ2-5 - TRBV7-9 -
CASSADIRGGFGNEQFF TGTGCCAGCAGCGCGGATATCAGGGGCGGTTTTGGGAATGAGCAGTTCTTC 17 TRBJ2-1 - TRBV9 -
CSVAGVDEGQFF TGCAGCGTTGCGGGGGTGGACGAAGGGCAGTTTTTT 12 TRBJ1-4 - TRBV29-1 -
CASSYISGRGGKNTGELFF TGTGCCAGCAGTTACATTTCCGGTAGAGGCGGGAAGAACACCGGGGAGCTGTTTTTT 19 TRBJ2-2 - TRBV6-2/TRBV6-3 -
CASRYRGGVRNQPQHF TGTGCCAGCAGGTATAGGGGAGGGGTACGCAATCAGCCCCAGCATTTT 16 TRBJ1-5 - TRBV2 once
CASRTSGRNNEQFF TGCGCCAGCAGGACTAGCGGGAGGAACAATGAGCAGTTCTTC 14 TRBJ2-1 TRBD2 TRBV5-1 -
CASSLPGNYGYTF TGTGCCAGCAGTTTACCGGGGAACTATGGCTACACCTTC 13 TRBJ1-2 - TRBV28 -
CATAVAKNIQYF TGTGCCACCGCGGTAGCCAAAAACATTCAGTACTTC 12 TRBJ2-4 - TRBV15 -